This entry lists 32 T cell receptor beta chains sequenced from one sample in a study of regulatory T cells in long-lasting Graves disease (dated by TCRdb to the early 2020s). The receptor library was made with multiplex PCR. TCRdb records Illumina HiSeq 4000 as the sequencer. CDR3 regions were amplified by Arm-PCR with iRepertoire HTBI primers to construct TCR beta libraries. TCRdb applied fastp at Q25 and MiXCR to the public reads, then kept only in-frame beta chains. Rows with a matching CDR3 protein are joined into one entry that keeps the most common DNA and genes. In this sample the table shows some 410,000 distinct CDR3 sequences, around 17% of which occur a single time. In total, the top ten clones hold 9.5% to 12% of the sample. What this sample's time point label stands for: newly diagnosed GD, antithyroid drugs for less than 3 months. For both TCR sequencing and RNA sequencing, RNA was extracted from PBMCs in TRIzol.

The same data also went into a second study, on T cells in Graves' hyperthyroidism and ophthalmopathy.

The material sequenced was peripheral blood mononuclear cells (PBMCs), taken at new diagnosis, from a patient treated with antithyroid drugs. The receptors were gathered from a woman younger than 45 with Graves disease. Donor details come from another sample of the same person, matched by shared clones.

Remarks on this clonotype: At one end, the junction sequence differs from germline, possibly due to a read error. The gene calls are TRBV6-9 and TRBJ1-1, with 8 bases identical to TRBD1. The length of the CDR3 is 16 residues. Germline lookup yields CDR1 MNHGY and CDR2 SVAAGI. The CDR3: CAGSYHPGQGGTEAFF. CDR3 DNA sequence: TGTGCCGGCAGTTATCACCCCGGACAGGGAGGGACTGAAGCTTTCTTT.

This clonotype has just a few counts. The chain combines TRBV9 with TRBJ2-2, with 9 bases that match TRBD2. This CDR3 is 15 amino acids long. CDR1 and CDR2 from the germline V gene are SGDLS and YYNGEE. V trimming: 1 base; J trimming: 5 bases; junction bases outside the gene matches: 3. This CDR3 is CASSVLAGGTGELFF. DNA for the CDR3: TGTGCCAGCAGCGTACTTGCGGGGGGGACCGGGGAGCTGTTTTTT. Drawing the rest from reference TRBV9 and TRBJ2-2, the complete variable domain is DSGVTQTPKHLITATGQRVTLRCSPRSGDLSVYWYQQSLDQGLQFLIQYYNGEERAKGNILERFSAQQFPDLHSELNLSSLELGDSALYFCASSVLAGGTGELFFGEGSRLTVL.

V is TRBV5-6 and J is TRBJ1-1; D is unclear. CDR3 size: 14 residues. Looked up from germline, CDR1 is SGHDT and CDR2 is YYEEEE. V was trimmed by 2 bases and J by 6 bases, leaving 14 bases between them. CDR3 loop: CASSLAAAYAEAFF. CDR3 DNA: TGTGCCAGCAGCTTAGCGGCGGCTTACGCTGAAGCTTTCTTT.

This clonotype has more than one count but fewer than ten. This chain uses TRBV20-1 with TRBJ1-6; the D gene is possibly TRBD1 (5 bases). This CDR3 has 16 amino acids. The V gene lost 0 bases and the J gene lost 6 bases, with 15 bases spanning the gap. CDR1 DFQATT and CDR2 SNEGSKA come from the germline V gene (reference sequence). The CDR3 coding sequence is TGCAGTGCTAGAGACGGGGGGTCCCCCCTTAATTCACCCCTCCACTTT. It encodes CSARDGGSPLNSPLHF.

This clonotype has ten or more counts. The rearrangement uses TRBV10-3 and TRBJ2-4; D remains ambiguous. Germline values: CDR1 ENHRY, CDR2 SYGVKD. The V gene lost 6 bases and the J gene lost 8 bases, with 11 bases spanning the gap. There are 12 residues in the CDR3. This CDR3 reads CAISDSLDIQYF. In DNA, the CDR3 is TGTGCCATCAGCGATAGTCTGGACATTCAGTACTTC.

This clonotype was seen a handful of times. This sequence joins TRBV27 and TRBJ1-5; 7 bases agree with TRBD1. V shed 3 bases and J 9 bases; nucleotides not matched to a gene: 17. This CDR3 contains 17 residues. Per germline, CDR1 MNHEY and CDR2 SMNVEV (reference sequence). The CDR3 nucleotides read TGTGCCAGCAGTTTCCTAAATACGACAGGGAGAGTCAGGCCCCAGCATTTT. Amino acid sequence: CASSFLNTTGRVRPQHF.

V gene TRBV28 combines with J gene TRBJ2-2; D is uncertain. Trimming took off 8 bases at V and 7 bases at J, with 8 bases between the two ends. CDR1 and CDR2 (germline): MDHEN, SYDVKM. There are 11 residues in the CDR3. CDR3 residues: CASQEYGELFF. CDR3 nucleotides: TGTGCCAGCCAGGAGTACGGGGAGCTGTTTTTT.

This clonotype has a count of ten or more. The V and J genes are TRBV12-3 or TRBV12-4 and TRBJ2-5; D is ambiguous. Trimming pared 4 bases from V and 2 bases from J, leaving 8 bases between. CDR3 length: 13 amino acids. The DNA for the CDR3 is TGTGCCAGCAGTTCTTTAGTACAAGAGACCCAGTACTTC. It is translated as CASSSLVQETQYF.

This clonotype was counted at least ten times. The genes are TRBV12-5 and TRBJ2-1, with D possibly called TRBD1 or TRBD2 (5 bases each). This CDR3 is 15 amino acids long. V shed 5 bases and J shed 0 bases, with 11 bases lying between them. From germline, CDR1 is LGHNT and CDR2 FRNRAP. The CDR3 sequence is CASGQWGSSYNEQFF. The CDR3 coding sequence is TGTGCTAGTGGTCAATGGGGGAGCTCCTACAATGAGCAGTTCTTC.

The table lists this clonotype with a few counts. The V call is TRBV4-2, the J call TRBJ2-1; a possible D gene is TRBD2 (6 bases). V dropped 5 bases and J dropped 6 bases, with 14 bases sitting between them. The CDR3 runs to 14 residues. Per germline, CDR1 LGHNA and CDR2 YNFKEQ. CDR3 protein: CASSAPREFNEQFF. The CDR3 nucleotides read TGTGCCAGCAGCGCCCCGCGGGAATTCAATGAGCAGTTCTTC.

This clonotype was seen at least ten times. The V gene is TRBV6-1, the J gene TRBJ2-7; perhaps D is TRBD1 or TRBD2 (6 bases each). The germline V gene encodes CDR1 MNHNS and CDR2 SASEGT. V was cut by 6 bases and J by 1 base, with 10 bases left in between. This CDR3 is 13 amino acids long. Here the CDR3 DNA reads TGTGCCAGCAGACGCGGGACATCCTACGAGCAGTACTTC. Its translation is CASRRGTSYEQYF.

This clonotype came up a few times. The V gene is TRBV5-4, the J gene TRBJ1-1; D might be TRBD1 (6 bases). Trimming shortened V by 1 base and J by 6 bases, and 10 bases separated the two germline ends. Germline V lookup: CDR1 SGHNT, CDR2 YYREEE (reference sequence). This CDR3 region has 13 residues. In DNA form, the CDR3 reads TGTGCCAGCAGCTTGACAGGGTCCCCTGAAGCTTTCTTT. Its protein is CASSLTGSPEAFF.

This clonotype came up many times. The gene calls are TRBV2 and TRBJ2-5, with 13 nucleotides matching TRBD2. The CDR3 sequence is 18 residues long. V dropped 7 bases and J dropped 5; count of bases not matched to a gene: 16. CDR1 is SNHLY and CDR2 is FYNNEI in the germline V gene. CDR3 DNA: TGTGCCAGCACTTTCAAGCAGGGACTAGCGGGACAGTCTGAGACCCAGTACTTC. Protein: CASTFKQGLAGQSETQYF.

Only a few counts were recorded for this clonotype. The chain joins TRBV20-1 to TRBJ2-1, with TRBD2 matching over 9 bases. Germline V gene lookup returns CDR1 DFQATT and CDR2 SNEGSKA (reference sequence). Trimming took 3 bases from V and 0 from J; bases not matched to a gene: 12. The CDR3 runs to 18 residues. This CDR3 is CSASMVSGSSGSYNEQFF. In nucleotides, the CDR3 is TGCAGTGCTAGCATGGTTAGCGGGAGCAGTGGCTCCTACAATGAGCAGTTCTTC.

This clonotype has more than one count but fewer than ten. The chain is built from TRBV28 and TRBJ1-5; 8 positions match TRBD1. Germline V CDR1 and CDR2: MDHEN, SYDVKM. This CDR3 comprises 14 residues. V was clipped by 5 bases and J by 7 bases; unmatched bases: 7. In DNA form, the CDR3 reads TGTGCCAGCAGTATACAGGGGGATCACCAGCCCCAGCATTTT. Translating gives CASSIQGDHQPQHF. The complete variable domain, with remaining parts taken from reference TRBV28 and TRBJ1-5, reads DVKVTQSSRYLVKRTGEKVFLECVQDMDHENMFWYRQDPGLGLRLIYFSYDVKMKEKGDIPEGYSVSREKKERFSLILESASTNQTSMYLCASSIQGDHQPQHFGDGTRLSIL.

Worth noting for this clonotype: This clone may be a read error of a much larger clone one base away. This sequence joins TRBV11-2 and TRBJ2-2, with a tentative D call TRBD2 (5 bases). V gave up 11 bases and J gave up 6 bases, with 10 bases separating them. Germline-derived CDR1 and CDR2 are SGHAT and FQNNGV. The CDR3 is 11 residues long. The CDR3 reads CAGGSAGELFF. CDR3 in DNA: TGTGCCGGCGGTAGCGCCGGGGAGCTGTTTTTT.

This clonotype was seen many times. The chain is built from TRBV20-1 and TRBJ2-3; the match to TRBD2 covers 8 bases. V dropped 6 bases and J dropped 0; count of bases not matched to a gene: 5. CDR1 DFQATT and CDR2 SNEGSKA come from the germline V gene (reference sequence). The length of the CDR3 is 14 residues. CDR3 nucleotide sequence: TGCAGTGCACGAGCGGGAGCTAGCACAGATACGCAGTATTTT. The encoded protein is CSARAGASTDTQYF.

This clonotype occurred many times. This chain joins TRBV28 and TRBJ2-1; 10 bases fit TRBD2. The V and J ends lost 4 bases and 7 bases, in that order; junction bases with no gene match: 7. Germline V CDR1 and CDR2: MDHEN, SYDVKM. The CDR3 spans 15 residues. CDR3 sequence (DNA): TGTGCCAGCAGTTCCGGACTAGCGGAGAAAAATGAGCAGTTCTTC. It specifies CASSSGLAEKNEQFF.

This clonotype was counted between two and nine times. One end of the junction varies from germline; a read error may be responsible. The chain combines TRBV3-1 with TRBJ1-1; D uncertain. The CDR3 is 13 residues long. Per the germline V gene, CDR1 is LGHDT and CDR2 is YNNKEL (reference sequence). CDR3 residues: CASSQTLGRWPSF. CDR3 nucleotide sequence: TGTGCCAGCAGCCAGACGTTAGGGAGGTGGCCTTCTTTT.

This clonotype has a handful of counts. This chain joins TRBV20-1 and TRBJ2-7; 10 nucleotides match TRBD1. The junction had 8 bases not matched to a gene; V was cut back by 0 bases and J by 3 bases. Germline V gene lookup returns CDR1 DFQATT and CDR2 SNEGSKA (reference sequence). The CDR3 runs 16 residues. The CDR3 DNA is TGCAGTGCTAGAGATCGGACAGGGGGACAGGGCTACGAGCAGTACTTC. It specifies CSARDRTGGQGYEQYF.

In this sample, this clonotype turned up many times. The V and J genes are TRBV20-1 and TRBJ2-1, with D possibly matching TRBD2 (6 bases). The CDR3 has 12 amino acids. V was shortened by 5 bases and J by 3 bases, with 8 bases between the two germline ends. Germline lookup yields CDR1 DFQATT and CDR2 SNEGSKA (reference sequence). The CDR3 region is CSASGLYNEQFF. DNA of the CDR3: TGCAGTGCTTCGGGACTCTACAATGAGCAGTTCTTC.

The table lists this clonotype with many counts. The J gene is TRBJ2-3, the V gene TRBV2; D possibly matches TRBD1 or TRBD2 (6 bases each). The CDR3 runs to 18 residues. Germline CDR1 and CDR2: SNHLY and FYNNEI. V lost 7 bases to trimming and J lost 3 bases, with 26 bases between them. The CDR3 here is CASTSAGSGAWSTDTQYF. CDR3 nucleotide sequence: TGTGCCAGCACCTCGGCTGGATCGGGGGCTTGGTCAACAGATACGCAGTATTTT.

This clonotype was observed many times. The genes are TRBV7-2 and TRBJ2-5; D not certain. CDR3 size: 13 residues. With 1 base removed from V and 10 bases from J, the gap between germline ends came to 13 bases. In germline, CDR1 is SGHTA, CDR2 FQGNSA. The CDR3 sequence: CASSLVPQGIQYF. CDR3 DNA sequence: TGTGCCAGCAGCTTAGTGCCCCAAGGGATCCAGTACTTC.

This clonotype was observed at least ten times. CDR3 sequence: CASSSGQGALSEAFF. As DNA, the CDR3 is TGCGCCAGCAGCTCTGGACAGGGGGCGCTCTCTGAAGCTTTCTTT. The chain links TRBV5-1 to TRBJ1-1; TRBD1 aligns across 11 bases. CDR3 length equals 15 residues. Trimming at V came to 3 bases and at J to 6 bases, leaving 7 bases not matched to a gene. Germline V lookup: CDR1 SGHRS, CDR2 YFSETQ.

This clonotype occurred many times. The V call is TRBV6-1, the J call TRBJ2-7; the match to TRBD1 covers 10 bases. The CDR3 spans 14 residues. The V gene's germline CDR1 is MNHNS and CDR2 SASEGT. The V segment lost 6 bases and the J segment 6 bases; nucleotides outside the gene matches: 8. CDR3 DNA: TGTGCCAGCAGGACAGGGGGCGATTTTCGCGAGCAGTACTTC. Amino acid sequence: CASRTGGDFREQYF.

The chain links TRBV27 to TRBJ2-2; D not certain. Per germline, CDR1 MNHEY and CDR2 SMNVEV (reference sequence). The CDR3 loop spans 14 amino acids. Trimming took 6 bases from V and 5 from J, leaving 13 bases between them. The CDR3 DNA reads TGTGCCAGCAGATTAAAGGCACCGACCGGGGAGCTGTTTTTT. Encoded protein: CASRLKAPTGELFF.

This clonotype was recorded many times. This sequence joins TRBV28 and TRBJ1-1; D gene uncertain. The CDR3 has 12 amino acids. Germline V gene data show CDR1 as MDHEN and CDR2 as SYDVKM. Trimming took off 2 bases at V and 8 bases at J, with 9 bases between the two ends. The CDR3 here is CASSLLRSEAFF. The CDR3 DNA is TGTGCCAGCAGTTTACTACGCTCCGAAGCTTTCTTT.

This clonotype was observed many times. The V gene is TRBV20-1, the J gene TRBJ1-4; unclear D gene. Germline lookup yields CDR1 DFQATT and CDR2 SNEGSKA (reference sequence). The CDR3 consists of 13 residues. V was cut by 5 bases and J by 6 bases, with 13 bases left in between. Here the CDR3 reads CSALPSEDEKLFF. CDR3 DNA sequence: TGCAGTGCTCTCCCTAGTGAGGATGAAAAACTGTTTTTT.

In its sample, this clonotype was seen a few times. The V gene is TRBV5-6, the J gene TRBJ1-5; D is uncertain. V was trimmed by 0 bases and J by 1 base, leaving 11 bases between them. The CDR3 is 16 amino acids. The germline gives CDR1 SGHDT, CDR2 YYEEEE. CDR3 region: CASSLAARGSNQPQHF. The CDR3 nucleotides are TGTGCCAGCAGCTTGGCGGCCCGCGGGAGCAATCAGCCCCAGCATTTT.

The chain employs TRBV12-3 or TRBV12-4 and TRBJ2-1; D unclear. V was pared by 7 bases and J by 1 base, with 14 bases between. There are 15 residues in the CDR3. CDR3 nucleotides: TGTGCCAGCACCTCGTTCTCTGGGTCCTACAATGAGCAGTTCTTC. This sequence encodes CASTSFSGSYNEQFF.

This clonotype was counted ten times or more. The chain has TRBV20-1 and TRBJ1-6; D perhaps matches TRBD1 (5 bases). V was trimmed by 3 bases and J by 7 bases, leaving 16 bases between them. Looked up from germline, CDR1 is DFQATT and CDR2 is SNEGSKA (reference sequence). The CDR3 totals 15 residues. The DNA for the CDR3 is TGCAGTGCTAGCCCAGGCTGGGACTTAAATTCACCCCTCCACTTT. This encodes CSASPGWDLNSPLHF.

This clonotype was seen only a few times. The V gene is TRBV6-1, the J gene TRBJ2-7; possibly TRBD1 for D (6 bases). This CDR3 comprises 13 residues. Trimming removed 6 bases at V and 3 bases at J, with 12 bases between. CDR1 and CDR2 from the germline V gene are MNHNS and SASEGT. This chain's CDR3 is CASREPGDYEQYF. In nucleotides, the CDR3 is TGTGCCAGCAGAGAGCCAGGGGACTACGAGCAGTACTTC.